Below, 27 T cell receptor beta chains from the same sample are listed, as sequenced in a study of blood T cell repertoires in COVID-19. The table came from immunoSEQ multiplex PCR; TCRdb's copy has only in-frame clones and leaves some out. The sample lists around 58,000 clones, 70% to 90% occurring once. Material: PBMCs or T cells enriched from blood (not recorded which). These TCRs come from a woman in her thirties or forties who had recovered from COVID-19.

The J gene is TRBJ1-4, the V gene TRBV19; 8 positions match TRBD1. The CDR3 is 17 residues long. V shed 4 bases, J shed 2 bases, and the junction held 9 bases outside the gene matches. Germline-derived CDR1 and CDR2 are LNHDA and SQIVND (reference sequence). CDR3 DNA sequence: TGTGCCAGTAGTACGCCGGGACAGGCGTCGACTAATGAAAAACTGTTTTTT. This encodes CASSTPGQASTNEKLFF.

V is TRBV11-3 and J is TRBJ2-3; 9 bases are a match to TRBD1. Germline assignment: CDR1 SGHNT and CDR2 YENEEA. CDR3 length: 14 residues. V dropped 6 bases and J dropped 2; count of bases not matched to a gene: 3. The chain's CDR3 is CASRQGADTDTQYF. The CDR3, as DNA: TGTGCCAGCAGACAGGGGGCTGACACAGATACGCAGTATTTT. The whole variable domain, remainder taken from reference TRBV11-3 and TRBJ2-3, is EAGVVQSPRYKIIEKKQPVAFWCNPISGHNTLYWYLQNLGQGPELLIRYENEEAVDDSQLPKDRFSAERLKGVDSTLKIQPAELGDSAVYLCASRQGADTDTQYFGPGTRLTVL.

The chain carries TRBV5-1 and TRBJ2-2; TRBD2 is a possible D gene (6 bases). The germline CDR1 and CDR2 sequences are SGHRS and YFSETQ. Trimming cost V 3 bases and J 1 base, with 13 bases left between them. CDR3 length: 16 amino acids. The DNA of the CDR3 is TGCGCCAGCAGCTACGACGGGACTTTGAACACCGGGGAGCTGTTTTTT. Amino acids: CASSYDGTLNTGELFF. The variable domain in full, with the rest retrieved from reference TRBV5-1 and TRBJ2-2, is KAGVTQTPRYLIKTRGQQVTLSCSPISGHRSVSWYQQTPGQGLQFLFEYFSETQRNKGNFPGRFSGRQFSNSRSEMNVSTLELGDSALYLCASSYDGTLNTGELFFGEGSRLTVL.

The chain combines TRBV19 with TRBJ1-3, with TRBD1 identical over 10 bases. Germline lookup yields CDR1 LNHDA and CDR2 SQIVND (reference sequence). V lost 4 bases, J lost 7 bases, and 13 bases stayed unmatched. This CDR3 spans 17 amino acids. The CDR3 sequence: CASSKGGDRGPWNTIYF. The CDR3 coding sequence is TGTGCCAGTAGTAAGGGGGGGGACAGGGGCCCCTGGAACACCATATATTTT.

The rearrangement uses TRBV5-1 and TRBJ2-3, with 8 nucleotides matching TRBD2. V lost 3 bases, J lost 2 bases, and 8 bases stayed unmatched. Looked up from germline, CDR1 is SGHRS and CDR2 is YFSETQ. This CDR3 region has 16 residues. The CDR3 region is CASSSHSAGVTDTQYF. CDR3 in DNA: TGCGCCAGCAGCTCCCATTCAGCGGGGGTCACAGATACGCAGTATTTT. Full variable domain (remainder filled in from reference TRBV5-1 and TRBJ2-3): KAGVTQTPRYLIKTRGQQVTLSCSPISGHRSVSWYQQTPGQGLQFLFEYFSETQRNKGNFPGRFSGRQFSNSRSEMNVSTLELGDSALYLCASSSHSAGVTDTQYFGPGTRLTVL.

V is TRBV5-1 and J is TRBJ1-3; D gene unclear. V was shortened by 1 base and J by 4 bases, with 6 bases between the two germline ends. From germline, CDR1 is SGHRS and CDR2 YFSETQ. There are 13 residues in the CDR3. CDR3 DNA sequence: TGCGCCAGCAGCTTGACAGAAGGAAACACCATATATTTT. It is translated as CASSLTEGNTIYF. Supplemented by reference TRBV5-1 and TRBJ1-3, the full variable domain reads KAGVTQTPRYLIKTRGQQVTLSCSPISGHRSVSWYQQTPGQGLQFLFEYFSETQRNKGNFPGRFSGRQFSNSRSEMNVSTLELGDSALYLCASSLTEGNTIYFGEGSWLTVV.

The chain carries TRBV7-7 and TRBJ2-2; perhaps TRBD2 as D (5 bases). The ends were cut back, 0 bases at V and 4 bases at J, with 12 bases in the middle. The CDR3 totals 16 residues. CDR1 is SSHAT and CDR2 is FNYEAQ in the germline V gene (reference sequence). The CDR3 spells CASSLAAGPGTGELFF. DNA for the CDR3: TGTGCCAGCAGCTTAGCGGCGGGTCCGGGCACCGGGGAGCTGTTTTTT. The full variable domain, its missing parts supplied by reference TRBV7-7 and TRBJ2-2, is GAGVSQSPRYKVTKRGQDVTLRCDPISSHATLYWYQQALGQGPEFLTYFNYEAQPDKSGLPSDRFSAERPEGSISTLTIQRTEQRDSAMYRCASSLAAGPGTGELFFGEGSRLTVL.

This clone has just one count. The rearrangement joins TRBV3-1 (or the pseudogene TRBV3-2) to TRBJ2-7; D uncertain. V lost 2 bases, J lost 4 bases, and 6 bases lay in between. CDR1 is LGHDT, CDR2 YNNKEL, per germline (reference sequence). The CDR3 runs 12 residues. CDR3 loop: CASSQSPYEQYF. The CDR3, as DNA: TGTGCCAGCAGCCAATCCCCTTACGAGCAGTACTTC.

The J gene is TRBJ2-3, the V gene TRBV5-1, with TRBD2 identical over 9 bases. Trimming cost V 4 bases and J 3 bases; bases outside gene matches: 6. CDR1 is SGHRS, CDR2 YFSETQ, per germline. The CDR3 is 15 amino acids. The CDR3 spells CASSESGGLTDTQYF. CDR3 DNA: TGCGCCAGCAGCGAAAGCGGGGGGTTGACAGATACGCAGTATTTT.

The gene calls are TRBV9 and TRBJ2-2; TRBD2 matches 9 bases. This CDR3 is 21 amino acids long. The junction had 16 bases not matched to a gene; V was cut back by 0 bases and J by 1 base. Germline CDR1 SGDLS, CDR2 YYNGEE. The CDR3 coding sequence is TGTGCCAGCAGCGTAGCCTCGCCGGGCGAGCGGGGGGCCGGGAACACCGGGGAGCTGTTTTTT. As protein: CASSVASPGERGAGNTGELFF.

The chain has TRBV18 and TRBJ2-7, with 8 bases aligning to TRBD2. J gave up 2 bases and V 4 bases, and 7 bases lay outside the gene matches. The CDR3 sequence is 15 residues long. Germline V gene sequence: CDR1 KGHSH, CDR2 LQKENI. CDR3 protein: CASSLNSGVAYEQYF. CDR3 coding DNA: TGTGCCAGCTCACTGAATAGCGGGGTGGCCTACGAGCAGTACTTC.

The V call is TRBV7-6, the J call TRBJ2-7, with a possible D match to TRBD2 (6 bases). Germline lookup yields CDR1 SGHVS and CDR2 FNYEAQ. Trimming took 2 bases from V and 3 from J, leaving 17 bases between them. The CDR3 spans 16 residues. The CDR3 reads CASSLRDSNPFYEQYF. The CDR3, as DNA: TGTGCCAGCAGCTTACGGGACTCAAACCCCTTCTACGAGCAGTACTTC.

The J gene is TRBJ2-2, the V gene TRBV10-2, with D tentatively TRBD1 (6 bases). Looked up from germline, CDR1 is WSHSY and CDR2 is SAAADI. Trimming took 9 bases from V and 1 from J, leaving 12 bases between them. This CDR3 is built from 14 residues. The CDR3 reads CASLRTVNTGELFF. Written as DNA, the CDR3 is TGCGCCAGTTTGCGGACAGTGAACACCGGGGAGCTGTTTTTT.

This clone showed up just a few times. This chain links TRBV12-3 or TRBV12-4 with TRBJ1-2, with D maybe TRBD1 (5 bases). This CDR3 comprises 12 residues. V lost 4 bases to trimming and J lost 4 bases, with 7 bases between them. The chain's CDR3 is CASSSGPYGYTF. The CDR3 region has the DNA TGTGCCAGCAGTTCAGGGCCCTATGGCTACACCTTC.

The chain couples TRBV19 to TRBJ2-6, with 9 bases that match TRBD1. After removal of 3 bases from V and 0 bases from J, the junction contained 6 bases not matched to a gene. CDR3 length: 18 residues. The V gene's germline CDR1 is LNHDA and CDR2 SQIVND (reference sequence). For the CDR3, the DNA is TGTGCCAGTAGTATTCGTGGGACAGGGACCTCTGGGGCCAACGTCCTGACTTTC. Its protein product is CASSIRGTGTSGANVLTF.

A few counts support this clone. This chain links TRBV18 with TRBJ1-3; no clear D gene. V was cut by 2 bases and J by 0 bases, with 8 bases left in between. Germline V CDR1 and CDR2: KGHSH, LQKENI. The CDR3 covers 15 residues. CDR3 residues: CASSPDMNSGNTIYF. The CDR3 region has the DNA TGTGCCAGCTCACCAGACATGAACTCTGGAAACACCATATATTTT.

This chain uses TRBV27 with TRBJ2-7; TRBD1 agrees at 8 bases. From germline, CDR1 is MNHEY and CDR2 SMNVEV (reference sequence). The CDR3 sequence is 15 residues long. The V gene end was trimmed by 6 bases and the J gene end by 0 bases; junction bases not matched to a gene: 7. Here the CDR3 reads CASSQGQGISYEQYF. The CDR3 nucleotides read TGTGCCAGCAGCCAAGGACAGGGTATCTCCTACGAGCAGTACTTC.

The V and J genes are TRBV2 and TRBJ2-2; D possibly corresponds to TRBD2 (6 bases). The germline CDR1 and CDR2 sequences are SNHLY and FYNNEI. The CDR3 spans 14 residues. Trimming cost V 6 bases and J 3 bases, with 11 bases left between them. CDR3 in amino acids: CASRVSGYTGELFF. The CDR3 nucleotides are TGTGCCAGCAGAGTTAGCGGATACACCGGGGAGCTGTTTTTT.

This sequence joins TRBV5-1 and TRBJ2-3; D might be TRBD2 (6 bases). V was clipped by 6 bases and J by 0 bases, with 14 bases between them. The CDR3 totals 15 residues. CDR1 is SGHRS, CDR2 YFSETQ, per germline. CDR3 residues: CASTLVGTSTDTQYF. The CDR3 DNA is TGCGCCAGCACCCTTGTGGGGACTAGCACAGATACGCAGTATTTT.

The CDR3: CASSFSRDRREQYF. DNA of the CDR3: TGTGCCAGCAGTTTCTCTAGAGACCGACGCGAGCAGTACTTC. This chain uses TRBV27 with TRBJ2-7; no firm D call. V dropped 3 bases and J dropped 6 bases, with 15 bases sitting between them. There are 14 residues in the CDR3. Germline values: CDR1 MNHEY, CDR2 SMNVEV (reference sequence).

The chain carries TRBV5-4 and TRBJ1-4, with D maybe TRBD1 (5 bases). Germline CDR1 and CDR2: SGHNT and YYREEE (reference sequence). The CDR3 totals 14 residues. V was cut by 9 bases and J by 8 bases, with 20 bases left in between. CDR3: CATKKGGEGEKLFF. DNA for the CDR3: TGTGCCACCAAAAAAGGAGGGGAAGGGGAAAAACTGTTTTTT.

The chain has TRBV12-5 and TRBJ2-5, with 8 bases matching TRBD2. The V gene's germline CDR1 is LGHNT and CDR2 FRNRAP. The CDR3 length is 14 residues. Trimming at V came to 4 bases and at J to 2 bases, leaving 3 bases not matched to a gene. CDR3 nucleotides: TGTGCTAGTGGTTCCGGACTAGCTCAAGAGACCCAGTACTTC. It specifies CASGSGLAQETQYF.

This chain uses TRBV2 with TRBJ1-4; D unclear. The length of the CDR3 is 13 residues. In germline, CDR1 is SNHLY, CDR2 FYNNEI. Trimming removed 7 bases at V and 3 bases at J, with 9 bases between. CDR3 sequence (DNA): TGTGCCAGCACGGAGCACCCTAATGAAAAACTGTTTTTT. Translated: CASTEHPNEKLFF.

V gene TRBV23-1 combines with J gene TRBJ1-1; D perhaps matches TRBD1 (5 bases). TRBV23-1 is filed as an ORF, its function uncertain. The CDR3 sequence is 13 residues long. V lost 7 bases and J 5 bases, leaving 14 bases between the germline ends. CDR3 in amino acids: CASTTGAGTEAFF. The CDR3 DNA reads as TGCGCCAGCACTACAGGCGCGGGGACTGAAGCTTTCTTT.

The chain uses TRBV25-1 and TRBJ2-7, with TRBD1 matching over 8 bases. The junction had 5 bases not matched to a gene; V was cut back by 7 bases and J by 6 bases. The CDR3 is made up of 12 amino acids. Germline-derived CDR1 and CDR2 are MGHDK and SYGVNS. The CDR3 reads CASTQGAFEQYF. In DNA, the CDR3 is TGTGCCAGCACCCAGGGGGCTTTCGAGCAGTACTTC.

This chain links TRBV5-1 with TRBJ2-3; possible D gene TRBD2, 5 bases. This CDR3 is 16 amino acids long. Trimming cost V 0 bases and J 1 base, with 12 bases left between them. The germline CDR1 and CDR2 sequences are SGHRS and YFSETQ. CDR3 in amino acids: CASSLDGVGGTDTQYF. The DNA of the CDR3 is TGCGCCAGCAGCTTGGACGGGGTCGGTGGCACAGATACGCAGTATTTT.

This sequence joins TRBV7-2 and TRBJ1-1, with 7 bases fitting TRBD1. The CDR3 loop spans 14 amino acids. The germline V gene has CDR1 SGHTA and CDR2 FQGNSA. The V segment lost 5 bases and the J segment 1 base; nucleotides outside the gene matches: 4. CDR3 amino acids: CASSKRTGNTEAFF. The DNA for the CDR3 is TGTGCCAGCAGCAAACGGACAGGGAACACTGAAGCTTTCTTT.